Listed below are T cell receptor beta chains from one sample, sequenced in a study of cytotoxic CD8 clonotypes in ibrutinib-treated CLL. Generated by immunoSEQ multiplex PCR, the TCRdb table keeps only in-frame clones and is missing some. The table shows about 300,000 clones, with around 76% occurring only once. The source was PBMCs, collected at disease progression, from a patient treated with ibrutinib. Receptor source: a human donor with chronic lymphocytic leukemia. Both conserved end residues are part of each CDR3. The D gene is left open where the match is weak. Size is stated for part of the rows, as once, few or many counts, or as a class when the clone is expanded.

j_gene: TRBJ2-7
d_gene: -
abundance: -
len: 12
v_gene: TRBV5-1
CDR3nt: TGCGCCAGCAGCTTTGATCTCTACGAGCAGTACTTC
CDR3aa: CASSFDLYEQYF

j_gene: TRBJ2-7
d_gene: -
abundance: -
len: 12
v_gene: TRBV27
CDR3nt: TGTGCCAGCAGTTTGGATAGGGGGGCTAAGTGGTTC
CDR3aa: CASSLDRGAKWF

j_gene: TRBJ1-2
d_gene: -
abundance: -
len: 11
v_gene: TRBV7-3
CDR3nt: TGTGCCAATTGGAGGGCGCCCGGCTACACCTTC
CDR3aa: CANWRAPGYTF

j_gene: TRBJ1-2
d_gene: -
abundance: -
len: 13
v_gene: TRBV5-1
CDR3nt: TGCGCCAGCAGCTTGACCAGTAACTATGGCTACACCTTC
CDR3aa: CASSLTSNYGYTF

j_gene: TRBJ1-2
d_gene: -
abundance: -
len: 12
v_gene: TRBV29-1
CDR3nt: TGCAGCGTTTCCCGGGGGAGCTATGGCTACACCTTC
CDR3aa: CSVSRGSYGYTF

j_gene: TRBJ2-7
d_gene: -
abundance: -
len: 14
v_gene: TRBV6-6
CDR3nt: TGTGCCAGCAGTCACAGCGCCTCGGGATACGAGCAGTACTTC
CDR3aa: CASSHSASGYEQYF

j_gene: TRBJ2-2
d_gene: TRBD1
abundance: -
len: 12
v_gene: TRBV5-5
CDR3nt: TGTGCCAGCAGCCTGCGGACAGGGGCCCTCTTTTTT
CDR3aa: CASSLRTGALFF

j_gene: TRBJ2-1
d_gene: TRBD2
abundance: -
len: 14
v_gene: TRBV28
CDR3nt: TGTGCCAGCAGGTGGACTAGCGGGAGAAGTGAGCAGTTCTTC
CDR3aa: CASRWTSGRSEQFF

j_gene: TRBJ2-7
d_gene: TRBD2
abundance: -
len: 15
v_gene: TRBV2
CDR3nt: TGTGCCAGCAGTGATCCCGGGACTAGCGCCTACGAGCAGTACTTC
CDR3aa: CASSDPGTSAYEQYF

j_gene: TRBJ1-1
d_gene: -
abundance: -
len: 15
v_gene: TRBV4-2
CDR3nt: TGTGCCAGCAGCCAAGATCACGGCAGAGACTATGTGGCTTTCTTT
CDR3aa: CASSQDHGRDYVAFF

j_gene: TRBJ1-6
d_gene: -
abundance: -
len: 14
v_gene: TRBV10-2
CDR3nt: TGCGCCAGCAGTGAGGGGTTCTGGGAAACACCCCTCCACTTT
CDR3aa: CASSEGFWETPLHF

j_gene: TRBJ1-4
d_gene: -
abundance: few
len: 16
v_gene: TRBV6-6
CDR3nt: TGTGCCAGCAGTGCCTCGAGGGGTTTCGAAAATGAAAAACTGTTTTTT
CDR3aa: CASSASRGFENEKLFF

j_gene: TRBJ2-7
d_gene: TRBD1
abundance: -
len: 14
v_gene: TRBV29-1
CDR3nt: TGCAGCGTGGAAACAGGGGGAGGAGACTACGAGCAGTACTTC
CDR3aa: CSVETGGGDYEQYF

j_gene: TRBJ2-7
d_gene: TRBD2
abundance: -
len: 14
v_gene: TRBV10-3
CDR3nt: TGTGCCATCAGCGGACTAGCGGGGGCCTACGAGCAGTACTTC
CDR3aa: CAISGLAGAYEQYF

j_gene: TRBJ2-7
d_gene: TRBD1
abundance: -
len: 14
v_gene: TRBV19
CDR3nt: TGTGCCAGTAGTGCAACCGGGACAGGGGTGGTGCAGTACTTC
CDR3aa: CASSATGTGVVQYF

j_gene: TRBJ2-1
d_gene: -
abundance: -
len: 16
v_gene: TRBV13
CDR3nt: TGTGCCAGCAGCTTTAGGTCCAGGACGGCCAACAATGAGCAGTTCTTC
CDR3aa: CASSFRSRTANNEQFF

j_gene: TRBJ2-5
d_gene: TRBD1
abundance: -
len: 15
v_gene: TRBV5-1
CDR3nt: TGCGCCAGCAGCTTGGCCGGGACAGGGGTTGAGACCCAGTACTTC
CDR3aa: CASSLAGTGVETQYF

j_gene: TRBJ2-5
d_gene: TRBD2
abundance: once
len: 16
v_gene: TRBV5-1
CDR3nt: TGCGCCAGCAGCTTGGGAACGGGGGGGCCGATGGAGACCCAGTACTTC
CDR3aa: CASSLGTGGPMETQYF

j_gene: TRBJ2-3
d_gene: TRBD2
abundance: -
len: 15
v_gene: TRBV2
CDR3nt: TGTGCCAGCAGTGAGCCCAGCGGGGGCACAGATACGCAGTATTTT
CDR3aa: CASSEPSGGTDTQYF

j_gene: TRBJ2-3
d_gene: -
abundance: -
len: 16
v_gene: TRBV5-1
CDR3nt: -
CDR3aa: CASSLVGQGARDDSYF

j_gene: TRBJ2-7
d_gene: TRBD1
abundance: -
len: 12
v_gene: TRBV6-1
CDR3nt: TGTGCCACCCTCACAGGGGCTAGGGAGCAGTACTTC
CDR3aa: CATLTGAREQYF

j_gene: TRBJ2-1
d_gene: -
abundance: -
len: 14
v_gene: TRBV27
CDR3nt: TGTGCCAGCAGTTTGCCAGGGCCGTACAATGAGCAGTTCTTC
CDR3aa: CASSLPGPYNEQFF

j_gene: TRBJ1-2
d_gene: -
abundance: -
len: 15
v_gene: TRBV9
CDR3nt: TGTGCCAGCAGCGTAGTAGTGACAGCTAACTATGGCTACACCTTC
CDR3aa: CASSVVVTANYGYTF

j_gene: TRBJ1-1
d_gene: TRBD1
abundance: -
len: 14
v_gene: TRBV5-1
CDR3nt: TGCGCCAGCAGCGGGGGACAGTCCGGGGGCGAAGCTTTCTTT
CDR3aa: CASSGGQSGGEAFF

j_gene: TRBJ1-1
d_gene: -
abundance: -
len: 15
v_gene: TRBV9
CDR3nt: TGTGCCAGCAGCTCCCCACCAAGGGGGATCACTGAAGCTTTCTTT
CDR3aa: CASSSPPRGITEAFF

j_gene: TRBJ1-1
d_gene: -
abundance: -
len: 14
v_gene: TRBV9
CDR3nt: TGTGCCAGCAGCGTAGCGGTAGGGCGCAGTGAAGCTTTCTTT
CDR3aa: CASSVAVGRSEAFF

j_gene: TRBJ1-5
d_gene: -
abundance: -
len: 14
v_gene: TRBV11-2
CDR3nt: TGTGCCAGCAGTTTGACATATAGCAATCAGCCCCAGCATTTT
CDR3aa: CASSLTYSNQPQHF

j_gene: TRBJ2-5
d_gene: TRBD1
abundance: -
len: 14
v_gene: TRBV5-6
CDR3nt: TGTGCCAGCAGCTTGCGGGACAGGGAAGAGACCCAGTACTTC
CDR3aa: CASSLRDREETQYF

j_gene: TRBJ2-7
d_gene: TRBD1
abundance: -
len: 13
v_gene: TRBV10-1
CDR3nt: TGCGCCAGCAGCCGGGACAGGGTATCCGAGCAGTACTTC
CDR3aa: CASSRDRVSEQYF

j_gene: TRBJ2-7
d_gene: TRBD1
abundance: -
len: 15
v_gene: TRBV28
CDR3nt: TGTGCCAGCAGTTTTCTTACGACAGGGCGAAACGAGCAGTACTTC
CDR3aa: CASSFLTTGRNEQYF

j_gene: TRBJ1-2
d_gene: TRBD1
abundance: -
len: 16
v_gene: TRBV5-4
CDR3nt: TGTGCCAGCAGCTCCGAAGACAGGGGGCCCCTCTATGGCTACACCTTC
CDR3aa: CASSSEDRGPLYGYTF

j_gene: TRBJ1-1
d_gene: -
abundance: once
len: 13
v_gene: TRBV6-5
CDR3nt: TGTGCCAGCATCCCGCAGGGGAAAACTGAAGCTTTCTTT
CDR3aa: CASIPQGKTEAFF

j_gene: TRBJ1-2
d_gene: -
abundance: few
len: 15
v_gene: TRBV10-3
CDR3nt: TGTGCCATCAGTGAGTCGATGGCAGGTGACGGTGGCTACACCTTC
CDR3aa: CAISESMAGDGGYTF

j_gene: TRBJ2-3
d_gene: TRBD1
abundance: -
len: 14
v_gene: TRBV6-5
CDR3nt: TGTGCCAGCAGCCGGACAGGGCTATCCGATACGCAGTATTTT
CDR3aa: CASSRTGLSDTQYF

j_gene: TRBJ1-2
d_gene: -
abundance: few
len: 12
v_gene: TRBV13
CDR3nt: TGTGCCAGCAGCAAAGGATACTATGGCTACACCTTC
CDR3aa: CASSKGYYGYTF

j_gene: TRBJ2-2
d_gene: -
abundance: -
len: 15
v_gene: TRBV9
CDR3nt: TGTGCCAGCAGCAACCGGGACACGAACACCGGGGAGCTGTTTTTT
CDR3aa: CASSNRDTNTGELFF

j_gene: TRBJ2-7
d_gene: TRBD2
abundance: few
len: 13
v_gene: TRBV2
CDR3nt: TGTGCCAGCAACCGGGGGGGGTTCTACGAGCAGTACTTC
CDR3aa: CASNRGGFYEQYF

j_gene: TRBJ1-1
d_gene: TRBD1
abundance: -
len: 14
v_gene: TRBV10-2
CDR3nt: TGCGCCAGCAGTGGGACAGGGACGAACACTGAAGCTTTCTTT
CDR3aa: CASSGTGTNTEAFF

j_gene: TRBJ2-5
d_gene: TRBD2
abundance: -
len: 15
v_gene: TRBV2
CDR3nt: TGTGCCAGCAGGGAGACTAGCGGGGGGGCAGAGACCCAGTACTTC
CDR3aa: CASRETSGGAETQYF

j_gene: TRBJ2-1
d_gene: TRBD2
abundance: -
len: 16
v_gene: TRBV13
CDR3nt: TGTGCCAGCAGCTTTCTGACTAGCGGGCCGTACAATGAGCAGTTCTTC
CDR3aa: CASSFLTSGPYNEQFF

j_gene: TRBJ1-3
d_gene: -
abundance: -
len: 13
v_gene: TRBV28
CDR3nt: TGTGCCAGCAGTTTAATTTGGGGGAACACCATATATTTT
CDR3aa: CASSLIWGNTIYF

j_gene: TRBJ2-7
d_gene: TRBD2
abundance: -
len: 11
v_gene: TRBV6-6
CDR3nt: TGTGCCAGCAGTTCCGAGCGGGGGTGGTACTTC
CDR3aa: CASSSERGWYF

j_gene: TRBJ1-6
d_gene: -
abundance: -
len: 14
v_gene: TRBV2
CDR3nt: TGTGCCAGCAGAGAAGACGGGTATAATTCACCCCTCCACTTT
CDR3aa: CASREDGYNSPLHF

j_gene: TRBJ1-5
d_gene: TRBD1
abundance: few
len: 14
v_gene: TRBV29-1
CDR3nt: TGCAGCGTCCGGACAGGGGGAGGCAATCAGCCCCAGCATTTT
CDR3aa: CSVRTGGGNQPQHF

j_gene: TRBJ2-3
d_gene: -
abundance: -
len: 16
v_gene: TRBV7-9
CDR3nt: TGTGCCAGCAGCCCCGGGACCACCAAGGCCACAGATACGCAGTATTTT
CDR3aa: CASSPGTTKATDTQYF

j_gene: TRBJ1-1
d_gene: -
abundance: -
len: 15
v_gene: TRBV5-1
CDR3nt: TGCGCCAGCAGCTTGGATGAGGTTACGAACACTGAAGCTTTCTTT
CDR3aa: CASSLDEVTNTEAFF

j_gene: TRBJ2-7
d_gene: -
abundance: -
len: 13
v_gene: TRBV5-1
CDR3nt: TGCGCCAGCTCTTTCGTACAGGGCTACGAGCAGTACTTC
CDR3aa: CASSFVQGYEQYF

j_gene: TRBJ1-2
d_gene: -
abundance: few
len: 13
v_gene: TRBV4-1
CDR3nt: TGCGCCAGTTTAGGTGGGGACGTCAGTGGCTACACCTTC
CDR3aa: CASLGGDVSGYTF